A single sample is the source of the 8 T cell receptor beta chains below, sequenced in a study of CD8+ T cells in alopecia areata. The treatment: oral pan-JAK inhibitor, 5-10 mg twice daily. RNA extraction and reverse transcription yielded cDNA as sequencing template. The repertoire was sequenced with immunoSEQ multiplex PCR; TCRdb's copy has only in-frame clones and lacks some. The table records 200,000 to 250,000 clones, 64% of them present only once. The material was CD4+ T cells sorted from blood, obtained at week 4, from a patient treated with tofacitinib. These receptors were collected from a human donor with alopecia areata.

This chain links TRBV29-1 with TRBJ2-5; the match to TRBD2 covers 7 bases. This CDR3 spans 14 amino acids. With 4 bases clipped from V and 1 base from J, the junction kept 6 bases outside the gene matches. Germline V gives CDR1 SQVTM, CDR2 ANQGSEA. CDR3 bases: TGCAGCGTTGGGCTTCCGGGAGGCCAAGAGACCCAGTACTTC. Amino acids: CSVGLPGGQETQYF. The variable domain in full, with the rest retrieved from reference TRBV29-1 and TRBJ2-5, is SAVISQKPSRDICQRGTSLTIQCQVDSQVTMMFWYRQQPGQSLTLIATANQGSEATYESGFVIDKFPISRPNLTFSTLTVSNMSPEDSSIYLCSVGLPGGQETQYFGPGTRLLVL.

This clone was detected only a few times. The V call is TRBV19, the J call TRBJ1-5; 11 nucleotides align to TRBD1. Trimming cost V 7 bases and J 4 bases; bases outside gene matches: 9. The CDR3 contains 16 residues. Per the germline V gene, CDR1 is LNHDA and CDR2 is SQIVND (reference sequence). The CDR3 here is CASTGTGGMRNQPQHF. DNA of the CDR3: TGTGCCAGTACAGGGACAGGGGGGATGAGGAATCAGCCCCAGCATTTT.

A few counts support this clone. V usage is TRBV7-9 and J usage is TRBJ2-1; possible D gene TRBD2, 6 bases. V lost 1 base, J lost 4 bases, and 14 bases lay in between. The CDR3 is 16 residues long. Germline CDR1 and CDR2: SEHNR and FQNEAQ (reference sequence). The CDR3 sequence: CASSLEGSGAYNEQFF. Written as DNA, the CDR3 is TGTGCCAGCAGCTTAGAAGGATCGGGAGCATACAATGAGCAGTTCTTC.

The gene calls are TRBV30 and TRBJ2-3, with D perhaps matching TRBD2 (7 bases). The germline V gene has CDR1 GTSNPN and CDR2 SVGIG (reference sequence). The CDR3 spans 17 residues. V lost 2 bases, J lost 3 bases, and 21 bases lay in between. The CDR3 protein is CAWSQVGGGGKTDTQYF. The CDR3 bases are TGTGCCTGGAGTCAGGTAGGGGGGGGCGGAAAAACAGATACGCAGTATTTT.

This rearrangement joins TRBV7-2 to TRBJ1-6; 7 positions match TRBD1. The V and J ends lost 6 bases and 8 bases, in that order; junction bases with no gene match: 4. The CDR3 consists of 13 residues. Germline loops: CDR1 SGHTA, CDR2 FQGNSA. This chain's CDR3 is CASRPGGYSPLHF. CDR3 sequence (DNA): TGTGCCAGCAGGCCAGGGGGATATTCACCCCTCCACTTT.

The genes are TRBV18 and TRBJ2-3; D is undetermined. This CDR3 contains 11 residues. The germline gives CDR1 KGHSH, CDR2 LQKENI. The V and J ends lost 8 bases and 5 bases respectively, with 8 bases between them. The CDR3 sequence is CASTSGDTQYF. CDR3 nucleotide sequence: TGTGCCAGCACGTCAGGAGATACGCAGTATTTT.

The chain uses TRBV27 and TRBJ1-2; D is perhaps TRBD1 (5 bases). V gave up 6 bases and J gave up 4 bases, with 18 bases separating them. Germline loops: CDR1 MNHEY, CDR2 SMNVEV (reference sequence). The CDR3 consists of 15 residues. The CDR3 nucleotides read TGTGCCAGCAGCCCGGCGGGGACCGGACTCTATGGCTACACCTTC. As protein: CASSPAGTGLYGYTF.

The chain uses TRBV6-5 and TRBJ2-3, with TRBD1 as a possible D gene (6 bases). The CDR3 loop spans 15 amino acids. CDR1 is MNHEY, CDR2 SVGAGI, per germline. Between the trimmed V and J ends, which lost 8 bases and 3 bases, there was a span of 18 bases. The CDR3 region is CASYPVGQGTDTQYF. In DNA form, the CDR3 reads TGTGCCAGCTACCCCGTCGGGCAGGGGACAGATACGCAGTATTTT.